Reported below is one TCR beta chain. Peripheral blood genomic DNA, not sorted cells or RNA, was the template. A mixed TRB-A/B primer pool amplified rearranged TRB by multiplex touch-down PCR. MiXCR was run by TCRdb on the multiplex PCR reads, yielding one entry per CDR3 protein. Of 10,000 to 15,000 distinct CDR3 sequences listed, approximately 34% are singletons. This CDR3 is 12 amino acids long. Trimming took off 0 bases at V and 7 bases at J, with 4 bases between the two ends. Germline values: CDR1 KGHSH, CDR2 LQKENI. These data are taken from a study of T cell repertoires in aging, cancer and after chemotherapy.

The sequence derives from a human donor in good health. The donor label of this sample is uncertain. The V call is TRBV18, the J call TRBJ2-1, with unresolved D. The sequenced sample consisted of blood. CDR3 amino acids: CASSPPANEQFF. DNA for the CDR3: TGTGCCAGCTCACCACCAGCGAATGAGCAGTTCTTC.